This entry lists 17 T cell receptor beta chains sequenced from one sample in a study of T cell responses to AZD1222 COVID-19 vaccine. The assay was immunoSEQ multiplex PCR, and TCRdb's table has in-frame clones only and misses some. The data contain roughly 150,000 clones, less than 90% of them seen just once; the ten biggest clones take up over 6%. Specimen: peripheral blood, collected after recovery from COVID-19. The origin of the receptors is an adult who had recovered from COVID-19.

The chain links TRBV18 to TRBJ1-1; D uncertain. Germline V CDR1 and CDR2: KGHSH, LQKENI. This CDR3 spans 13 amino acids. V lost 2 bases, J lost 4 bases, and 8 bases lay in between. The CDR3 spells CASSPIRTTEAFF. CDR3 DNA: TGTGCCAGCTCACCAATCAGGACCACTGAAGCTTTCTTT.

This sequence joins TRBV4-2 and TRBJ1-6; 9 bases align to TRBD1. The CDR3 is 16 amino acids. Germline-derived CDR1 and CDR2 are LGHNA and YNFKEQ. V dropped 0 bases and J dropped 7; count of bases not matched to a gene: 4. The CDR3 reads CASSQEPGTGNSPLHF. CDR3 coding DNA: TGTGCCAGCAGCCAAGAACCCGGGACAGGGAATTCACCCCTCCACTTT.

The chain has TRBV27 and TRBJ2-7; either TRBD1 or TRBD2 may fit D (5 bases each). V was cut by 2 bases and J by 5 bases, with 16 bases left in between. Germline V gives CDR1 MNHEY, CDR2 SMNVEV (reference sequence). The CDR3 contains 15 residues. Here the CDR3 reads CASSLRTGARDEQYF. CDR3 in DNA: TGTGCCAGCAGTTTAAGGACTGGGGCCAGGGACGAGCAGTACTTC.

CDR3 sequence: CASSLTGKSSGANVLTF. The CDR3 DNA follows: TGTGCCAGCAGCCTGACAGGGAAGAGCTCTGGGGCCAACGTCCTGACTTTC. The genes are TRBV7-2 and TRBJ2-6; 7 bases match TRBD1. The trim removed 5 bases at V and 0 bases at J, leaving 7 bases unmatched. Germline CDR1 SGHTA, CDR2 FQGNSA. The CDR3 contains 17 residues.

The chain uses TRBV7-2 and TRBJ1-5, with D perhaps matching TRBD1 (5 bases). The CDR3 has 13 residues. Between the trimmed V and J ends, which lost 1 base and 6 bases, there was a span of 7 bases. From germline, CDR1 is SGHTA and CDR2 FQGNSA. CDR3 DNA: TGTGCCAGCAGCTTAGGAGGGGTTCAGCCCCAGCATTTT. Its protein is CASSLGGVQPQHF.

This chain links TRBV7-2 with TRBJ2-5; the match to TRBD2 covers 9 bases. Germline V gives CDR1 SGHTA, CDR2 FQGNSA. This CDR3 is built from 15 residues. V lost 6 bases to trimming and J lost 7 bases; unmatched junction nucleotides: 12. The CDR3 bases are TGTGCCAGCAGTAATGTAGCGGGGGTTGGGCGGACCCAGTACTTC. It is translated as CASSNVAGVGRTQYF.

V and J are TRBV5-4 and TRBJ2-3, with D possibly matching TRBD1 (6 bases). The CDR3 loop spans 15 amino acids. Germline values: CDR1 SGHNT, CDR2 YYREEE (reference sequence). V lost 0 bases to trimming and J lost 2 bases, with 10 bases between them. The CDR3 reads CASSLGAGDTDTQYF. The CDR3 nucleotides read TGTGCCAGCAGCTTGGGGGCAGGGGACACAGATACGCAGTATTTT.

The rearrangement joins TRBV18 to TRBJ2-7; D is perhaps TRBD2 (6 bases). This CDR3 comprises 16 residues. The V gene lost 1 base and the J gene lost 6 bases, with 19 bases spanning the gap. Germline CDR1 and CDR2: KGHSH and LQKENI. CDR3: CASSPRRSGYGFEQYF. The CDR3 DNA follows: TGTGCCAGCTCACCACGGAGAAGCGGGTATGGTTTCGAGCAGTACTTC.

J is TRBJ2-7 and V is TRBV4-1; D remains ambiguous. V was shortened by 1 base and J by 2 bases, with 12 bases between the two germline ends. This CDR3 has 15 amino acids. Germline V gene sequence: CDR1 MGHRA, CDR2 YSYEKL. The DNA of the CDR3 is TGCGCCAGCAGCCAAGTTCGCCTCACTACCTACGAGCAGTACTTC. This encodes CASSQVRLTTYEQYF.

This chain links TRBV2 with TRBJ1-6; TRBD1 is a possible D gene (5 bases). V lost 9 bases to trimming and J lost 7 bases, with 19 bases between them. CDR1 and CDR2 from the germline V gene are SNHLY and FYNNEI. The CDR3 sequence is 15 residues long. CDR3 amino acids: CASEGGSGSNSPLHF. The CDR3 DNA reads TGTGCCAGTGAAGGAGGGTCAGGGAGCAATTCACCCCTCCACTTT.

This clone appeared once. The chain recombines TRBV5-1 with TRBJ1-1; D ambiguous. Trimming removed 5 bases at V and 4 bases at J, with 15 bases between. The germline gives CDR1 SGHRS, CDR2 YFSETQ. The CDR3 is 14 residues long. CDR3 amino acids: CASRPQTLGTEAFF. In DNA form, the CDR3 reads TGCGCCAGCAGGCCACAGACGTTGGGCACTGAAGCTTTCTTT.

This rearrangement joins TRBV7-9 to TRBJ2-7; the D gene is possibly TRBD1 (6 bases). CDR3 size: 15 residues. V lost 1 base and J 3 bases, leaving 13 bases between the germline ends. CDR1 is SEHNR and CDR2 is FQNEAQ in the germline V gene (reference sequence). Here the CDR3 DNA reads TGTGCCAGCAGCTTAGACGGAGCAGGGGTCTACGAGCAGTACTTC. The encoded protein is CASSLDGAGVYEQYF.

The chain uses TRBV2 and TRBJ2-5; TRBD2 agrees at 9 bases. V lost 3 bases and J lost 9; bases outside the gene matches: 14. This CDR3 has 16 residues. Germline values: CDR1 SNHLY, CDR2 FYNNEI. The CDR3 here is CASSEGRLAGSGAQYF. The CDR3 DNA sequence: TGTGCCAGCAGTGAGGGGAGGCTAGCGGGGAGTGGGGCCCAGTACTTC.

This clone was recorded once. The rearrangement uses TRBV4-1 and TRBJ1-1; D not certain. V dropped 4 bases and J dropped 1 base, with 10 bases sitting between them. This CDR3 has 14 residues. Germline lookup yields CDR1 MGHRA and CDR2 YSYEKL. CDR3 bases: TGCGCCAGCAGCCCAATTCGGAAGAACACTGAAGCTTTCTTT. As protein: CASSPIRKNTEAFF.

This clone was seen only once. The chain has TRBV6-5 and TRBJ2-3; 9 bases line up with TRBD2. Germline values: CDR1 MNHEY, CDR2 SVGAGI. The CDR3 runs to 15 residues. The trim removed 6 bases at V and 4 bases at J, leaving 8 bases unmatched. CDR3 in amino acids: CASRGSGGWSDTQYF. In DNA, the CDR3 is TGTGCCAGCAGAGGAAGCGGGGGGTGGTCAGATACGCAGTATTTT.

The gene calls are TRBV7-9 and TRBJ2-7, with D unresolved. The CDR3 runs 13 residues. V was cut by 4 bases and J by 0 bases, with 7 bases left in between. Germline V gene data show CDR1 as SEHNR and CDR2 as FQNEAQ (reference sequence). This chain's CDR3 is CASSSTVSYEQYF. CDR3 DNA sequence: TGTGCCAGCAGCTCAACAGTCTCCTACGAGCAGTACTTC.

V usage is TRBV6-5 and J usage is TRBJ1-4, with D unresolved. This CDR3 comprises 15 residues. In germline, CDR1 is MNHEY, CDR2 SVGAGI. Deletions cut 6 bases from V and 3 bases from J, with 14 bases between. The CDR3 nucleotides read TGTGCCAGCAGCAACCTCGGCAGAGCTAATGAAAAACTGTTTTTT. Translating gives CASSNLGRANEKLFF.